The 10 T cell receptor beta chains below all came from one sample that was sequenced in a study of blood T cell repertoires in COVID-19. Generated by immunoSEQ multiplex PCR, the TCRdb table keeps only in-frame clones and is missing some. The sample carries roughly 110,000 clones, roughly 90% recorded once. Material for sequencing was peripheral blood. These receptors originate from a human donor with acute or convalescent COVID-19. The donor label of this sample is uncertain.

The chain links TRBV5-6 to TRBJ1-2; tentative D call: TRBD1 (5 bases). The CDR3 runs to 17 residues. CDR1 and CDR2 (germline): SGHDT, YYEEEE. V shed 0 bases and J shed 5 bases, with 20 bases lying between them. The CDR3 sequence is CASSLDRGGGPFYGYTF. The CDR3 coding sequence is TGTGCCAGCAGCTTGGACCGGGGGGGAGGTCCCTTTTATGGCTACACCTTC.

Turning to this clone: At one boundary the junction diverges from the germline segment, which might be a read error. The chain couples TRBV14 to TRBJ1-2; no clear D. Per germline, CDR1 SGHDN and CDR2 FVKESK. The CDR3 is 13 residues long. The DNA of the CDR3 is TGTGCCAGCAGTCAAGCCCCAACGGGAGGCTACACCTTC. Translated: CASSQAPTGGYTF.

CDR3 in DNA: TGTGCCAGCAGCCCATGGACTAGCATAACCGGAGAGCAGTACTTC. This codes for CASSPWTSITGEQYF. This rearrangement joins TRBV7-9 to TRBJ2-7; 8 nucleotides line up with TRBD2. Germline V gene sequence: CDR1 SEHNR, CDR2 FQNEAQ (reference sequence). The CDR3 loop spans 15 amino acids. V lost 5 bases, J lost 7 bases, and 13 bases stayed unmatched.

The rearrangement links TRBV4-2 to TRBJ1-4; possible D gene TRBD1, 6 bases. The germline V gene has CDR1 LGHNA and CDR2 YNFKEQ. V lost 0 bases to trimming and J lost 11 bases, with 16 bases between them. CDR3 length equals 15 residues. CDR3 in DNA: TGTGCCAGCAGCCAAGATCTAAGGGGGACCGTCAAACTGTTTTTT. It codes for CASSQDLRGTVKLFF.

This chain joins TRBV7-2 and TRBJ1-2, with 8 bases fitting TRBD1. This CDR3 spans 14 amino acids. Losses at the gene ends were 4 bases for V and 7 bases for J; bases not matched to a gene: 8. Germline V gene lookup returns CDR1 SGHTA and CDR2 FQGNSA. The CDR3: CASSYQGQGSGYTF. The CDR3 DNA follows: TGTGCCAGCAGCTATCAAGGACAGGGCAGTGGCTACACCTTC.

V and J are TRBV10-3 and TRBJ1-6; weak D call: TRBD1 (6 bases). Germline V gene sequence: CDR1 ENHRY, CDR2 SYGVKD. Deletions cut 6 bases from V and 9 bases from J, with 15 bases between. This CDR3 is 14 amino acids long. CDR3 sequence (DNA): TGTGCCATCAGGGACAGATCGTTAGGTTCACCCCTCCACTTT. Translating it yields CAIRDRSLGSPLHF.

The chain carries TRBV7-2 and TRBJ2-4; 8 positions match TRBD2. This CDR3 contains 16 residues. J was trimmed by 0 bases and V by 4 bases; bases with no gene match: 5. Germline loops: CDR1 SGHTA, CDR2 FQGNSA. In nucleotides, the CDR3 is TGTGCCAGCAGCTCGGTAGCGGGATTAGCCAAAAACATTCAGTACTTC. This translates into CASSSVAGLAKNIQYF.

The chain couples TRBV29-1 to TRBJ1-3, with 8 nucleotides matching TRBD1. The CDR3 loop spans 14 amino acids. The J segment lost 2 bases and the V segment lost 6 bases, leaving 6 bases of the junction unmatched. Germline CDR1 SQVTM, CDR2 ANQGSEA. This chain's CDR3 is CSVDDRGAGNTIYF. The DNA for the CDR3 is TGCAGCGTAGATGACAGGGGAGCTGGAAACACCATATATTTT.

This clone has only one observation. The chain is built from TRBV5-4 and TRBJ2-6; TRBD2 might be the D (6 bases). The CDR3 spans 18 residues. The germline gives CDR1 SGHNT, CDR2 YYREEE (reference sequence). Trimming shortened V by 0 bases and J by 2 bases, and 15 bases separated the two germline ends. CDR3 nucleotide sequence: TGTGCCAGCAGCTTGGTGTGGGGAGGAACTACTGGGGCCAACGTCCTGACTTTC. As protein: CASSLVWGGTTGANVLTF. The complete variable domain, with remaining parts taken from reference TRBV5-4 and TRBJ2-6, reads ETGVTQSPTHLIKTRGQQVTLRCSSQSGHNTVSWYQQALGQGPQFIFQYYREEENGRGNFPPRFSGLQFPNYSSELNVNALELDDSALYLCASSLVWGGTTGANVLTFGAGSRLTVL.

This clone has only one observation. The V gene is TRBV5-1, the J gene TRBJ2-3, with 14 bases fitting TRBD2. V lost 4 bases to trimming and J lost 1 base; unmatched junction nucleotides: 11. The CDR3 is 19 residues long. Looked up from germline, CDR1 is SGHRS and CDR2 is YFSETQ. CDR3 region: CASSPGLAGVEGGTDTQYF. CDR3 DNA: TGCGCCAGCAGCCCGGGACTAGCGGGAGTTGAAGGAGGCACAGATACGCAGTATTTT.